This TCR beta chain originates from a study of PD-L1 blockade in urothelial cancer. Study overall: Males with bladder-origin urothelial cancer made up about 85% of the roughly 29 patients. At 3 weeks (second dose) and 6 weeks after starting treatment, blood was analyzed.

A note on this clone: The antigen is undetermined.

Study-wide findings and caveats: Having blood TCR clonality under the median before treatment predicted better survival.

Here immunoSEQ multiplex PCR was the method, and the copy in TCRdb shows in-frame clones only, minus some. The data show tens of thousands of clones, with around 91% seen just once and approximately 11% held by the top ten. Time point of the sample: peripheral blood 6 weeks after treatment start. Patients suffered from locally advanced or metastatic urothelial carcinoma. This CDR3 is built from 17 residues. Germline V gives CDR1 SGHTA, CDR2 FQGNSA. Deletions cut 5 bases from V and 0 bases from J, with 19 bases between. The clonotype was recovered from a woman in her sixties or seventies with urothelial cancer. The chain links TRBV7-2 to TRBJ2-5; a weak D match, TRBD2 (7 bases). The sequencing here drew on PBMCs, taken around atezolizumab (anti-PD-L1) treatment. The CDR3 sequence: CASSPRGGLVYQETQYF. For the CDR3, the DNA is TGTGCCAGCAGCCCTAGGGGGGGACTCGTGTACCAAGAGACCCAGTACTTC. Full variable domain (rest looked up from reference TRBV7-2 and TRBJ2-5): GAGVSQSPSNKVTEKGKDVELRCDPISGHTALYWYRQSLGQGLEFLIYFQGNSAPDKSGLPSDRFSAERTGGSVSTLTIQRTQQEDSAVYLCASSPRGGLVYQETQYFGPGTRLLVL.